Each of the 4 T cell receptor beta chains below was sequenced from the same sample in a study of blood T cell repertoires in COVID-19. Measured with immunoSEQ multiplex PCR; TCRdb has only the in-frame clones, and not every one. The data show approximately 250,000 clones, approximately 85% seen once. Sequences were obtained from peripheral blood. These receptors were collected from a man between 40 and 49 years old with acute or convalescent COVID-19.

This clone appeared a single time. CDR3 sequence: CASSLGDYGYTF. CDR3 DNA sequence: TGTGCCAGCAGTCTAGGGGACTATGGCTACACCTTC. V gene TRBV6-5 combines with J gene TRBJ1-2, with a tentative D call TRBD1 (5 bases). The CDR3 contains 12 residues. In germline, CDR1 is MNHEY, CDR2 SVGAGI. Trimming cost V 5 bases and J 3 bases, with 7 bases left between them.

There are a few counts of this clone. The chain is built from TRBV14 and TRBJ2-1; TRBD2 matches 9 bases. CDR1 is SGHDN and CDR2 is FVKESK in the germline V gene. The CDR3 length is 15 residues. The V and J ends lost 4 bases and 5 bases, in that order; junction bases with no gene match: 6. The CDR3 region has the DNA TGTGCCAGCAGCCTGCTAGCGGGGCTAAACAATGAGCAGTTCTTC. This translates into CASSLLAGLNNEQFF.

On this clone itself: The junction and the germline gene differ at one end; a read error may be behind it. Written as DNA, the CDR3 is TGTGCCAGCAGCCACGACTTGACTAGCGGGGGGGCCGTAGGGCACTTC. Encoded protein: CASSHDLTSGGAVGHF. The chain recombines TRBV3-1 (or the pseudogene TRBV3-2) with TRBJ2-5; 14 bases fit TRBD2. Germline-derived CDR1 and CDR2 are LGHDT and YNNKEL (reference sequence). The CDR3 sequence is 16 residues long.

With respect to this clone: Other DNA sequences within the sample encode an identical CDR3. The V gene is TRBV3-1 (or the pseudogene TRBV3-2), the J gene TRBJ2-5, with D perhaps TRBD2 (6 bases). This CDR3 has 13 amino acids. Trimming left V 4 bases short and J 5 bases short, with 11 bases between. In germline, CDR1 is LGHDT, CDR2 YNNKEL (reference sequence). CDR3 amino acids: CASSLGGVETQYF. The CDR3 DNA reads as TGTGCCAGCAGCCTGGGGGGTGTGGAGACCCAGTACTTC.